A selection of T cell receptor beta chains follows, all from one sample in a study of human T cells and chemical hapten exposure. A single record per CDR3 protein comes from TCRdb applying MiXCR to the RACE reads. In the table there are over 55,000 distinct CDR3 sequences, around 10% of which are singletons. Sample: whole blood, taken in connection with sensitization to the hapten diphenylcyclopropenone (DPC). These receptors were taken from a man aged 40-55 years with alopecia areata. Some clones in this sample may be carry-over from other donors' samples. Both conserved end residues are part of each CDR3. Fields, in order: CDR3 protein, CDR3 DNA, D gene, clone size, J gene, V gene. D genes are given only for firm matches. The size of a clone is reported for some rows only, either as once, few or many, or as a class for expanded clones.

CDR3aa: CASSQSGGTKDQYF; CDR3nt: TGTGCCAGCAGTCAAAGCGGGGGTACTAAGGATCAGTACTTC; d_gene: TRBD2; abundance: many; j_gene: TRBJ2-7; v_gene: TRBV6-2/TRBV6-3
CDR3aa: CASSWQGLNTEAFF; CDR3nt: TGTGCCAGCAGCTGGCAGGGGTTGAACACTGAAGCTTTCTTT; d_gene: NA; abundance: few; j_gene: TRBJ1-1; v_gene: TRBV28
CDR3aa: CASSPSWGAGITEAFF; CDR3nt: TGTGCCAGCAGCCCCTCTTGGGGGGCAGGTATCACTGAAGCTTTCTTT; d_gene: NA; abundance: many; j_gene: TRBJ1-1; v_gene: TRBV14
CDR3aa: CSAPTGSADSPLHF; CDR3nt: TGCAGTGCTCCCACAGGGTCGGCGGATTCACCCCTCCACTTT; d_gene: NA; abundance: NA; j_gene: TRBJ1-6; v_gene: TRBV20-1
CDR3aa: CATSRDRGWPYEQYF; CDR3nt: TGTGCCACCAGCAGAGATCGGGGGTGGCCCTACGAGCAGTACTTC; d_gene: NA; abundance: NA; j_gene: TRBJ2-7; v_gene: TRBV15
CDR3aa: CATSGQGIETQYF; CDR3nt: TGTGCCACCAGCGGACAGGGGATAGAGACCCAGTACTTC; d_gene: TRBD1; abundance: few; j_gene: TRBJ2-5; v_gene: TRBV24-1
CDR3aa: CATSGRGILPPEQYF; CDR3nt: TGTGCCACCAGCGGCCGAGGAATATTACCGCCCGAGCAGTACTTC; d_gene: NA; abundance: many; j_gene: TRBJ2-7; v_gene: TRBV15
CDR3aa: CASSGPRGSGANVLTF; CDR3nt: TGTGCCAGCAGCGGCCCGCGGGGGTCTGGGGCCAACGTCCTGACTTTC; d_gene: TRBD2; abundance: few; j_gene: TRBJ2-6; v_gene: TRBV7-3
CDR3aa: CASSYAPGPGNEQFF; CDR3nt: TGTGCCAGCAGTTACGCTCCGGGACCTGGGAATGAGCAGTTCTTC; d_gene: NA; abundance: many; j_gene: TRBJ2-1; v_gene: TRBV6-5
CDR3aa: CASSPWEAPTDTQYF; CDR3nt: TGTGCCAGCAGCCCGTGGGAGGCCCCCACAGATACGCAGTATTTT; d_gene: NA; abundance: many; j_gene: TRBJ2-3; v_gene: TRBV7-8
CDR3aa: CASRPQGNNYGYTF; CDR3nt: TGTGCCAGCAGGCCCCAGGGAAATAACTATGGCTACACCTTC; d_gene: NA; abundance: many; j_gene: TRBJ1-2; v_gene: TRBV6-6
CDR3aa: CATSAANEQFF; CDR3nt: TGTGCCACCTCGGCCGCAAATGAGCAGTTCTTC; d_gene: NA; abundance: NA; j_gene: TRBJ2-1; v_gene: TRBV12-3/TRBV12-4
CDR3aa: CSAGSLAVTGTDTQYF; CDR3nt: TGCAGTGCCGGTTCACTAGCGGTTACTGGCACAGATACGCAGTATTTT; d_gene: TRBD2; abundance: many; j_gene: TRBJ2-3; v_gene: TRBV20-1
CDR3aa: CSVGIQGHTGELFF; CDR3nt: TGCAGCGTTGGTATCCAGGGGCACACCGGGGAGCTGTTTTTT; d_gene: NA; abundance: few; j_gene: TRBJ2-2; v_gene: TRBV29-1
CDR3aa: CASSQHPRMTGELFF; CDR3nt: TGTGCCAGCAGCCAACACCCCCGGATGACCGGGGAGCTGTTTTTT; d_gene: NA; abundance: NA; j_gene: TRBJ2-2; v_gene: TRBV14
CDR3aa: CASSLVRARSGNTIYF; CDR3nt: TGTGCCAGCAGCTTGGTGCGGGCGAGGTCCGGAAACACCATATATTTT; d_gene: NA; abundance: many; j_gene: TRBJ1-3; v_gene: TRBV5-6
CDR3aa: CASSHRTGEDTQYF; CDR3nt: TGTGCCAGCAGTCACCGGACAGGGGAAGATACGCAGTATTTT; d_gene: TRBD1; abundance: NA; j_gene: TRBJ2-3; v_gene: TRBV12-3/TRBV12-4
CDR3aa: CASSFPSTGGTDTQYF; CDR3nt: TGTGCCAGCAGCTTCCCTAGTACGGGAGGGACAGATACGCAGTATTTT; d_gene: TRBD2; abundance: many; j_gene: TRBJ2-3; v_gene: TRBV5-4
CDR3aa: CASSLVVTDSGNTIYF; CDR3nt: TGTGCCAGCAGCTTAGTTGTCACCGACTCTGGAAACACCATATATTTT; d_gene: NA; abundance: few; j_gene: TRBJ1-3; v_gene: TRBV13
CDR3aa: CASSRGDVVYTEAFF; CDR3nt: TGCGCCAGCAGCAGAGGAGATGTTGTCTACACTGAAGCTTTCTTT; d_gene: NA; abundance: NA; j_gene: TRBJ1-1; v_gene: TRBV5-1
CDR3aa: CASRETGRSQFLYSNQPQHF; CDR3nt: TGTGCCAGCAGGGAAACGGGACGGAGTCAATTTCTCTATAGCAATCAGCCCCAGCATTTT; d_gene: NA; abundance: many; j_gene: TRBJ1-5; v_gene: TRBV28
CDR3aa: CASRKERTFTGELFF; CDR3nt: TGTGCCAGCAGAAAAGAGAGGACGTTCACCGGGGAGCTGTTTTTT; d_gene: NA; abundance: NA; j_gene: TRBJ2-2; v_gene: TRBV12-3/TRBV12-4
CDR3aa: CASGGTANTEAFF; CDR3nt: TGTGCCAGCGGCGGGACAGCGAACACTGAAGCTTTCTTT; d_gene: TRBD1; abundance: NA; j_gene: TRBJ1-1; v_gene: TRBV3-1
CDR3aa: CSAPGGGGSYNEQFF; CDR3nt: TGCAGTGCTCCCGGCGGGGGGGGCTCCTACAATGAGCAGTTCTTC; d_gene: TRBD2; abundance: NA; j_gene: TRBJ2-1; v_gene: TRBV20-1
CDR3aa: CASSARWIASYEQYF; CDR3nt: TGTGCCAGCAGTGCCCGCTGGATCGCCTCCTACGAGCAGTACTTC; d_gene: NA; abundance: NA; j_gene: TRBJ2-7; v_gene: TRBV25-1
CDR3aa: CASSQGRTSGANVLTF; CDR3nt: TGTGCCAGCAGCCAAGGCCGGACTTCTGGGGCCAACGTCCTGACTTTC; d_gene: NA; abundance: many; j_gene: TRBJ2-6; v_gene: TRBV3-1
CDR3aa: CSVVKFNGELFF; CDR3nt: TGCAGCGTTGTTAAGTTCAACGGGGAGCTGTTTTTT; d_gene: NA; abundance: few; j_gene: TRBJ2-2; v_gene: TRBV29-1
CDR3aa: CSARDPTGPNTEAFF; CDR3nt: TGCAGTGCTAGAGATCCGACAGGACCTAACACTGAAGCTTTCTTT; d_gene: NA; abundance: many; j_gene: TRBJ1-1; v_gene: TRBV20-1
CDR3aa: CASRPGQGEQETQYF; CDR3nt: TGTGCCAGCAGACCGGGACAGGGGGAACAAGAGACCCAGTACTTC; d_gene: TRBD1; abundance: NA; j_gene: TRBJ2-5; v_gene: TRBV12-3/TRBV12-4
CDR3aa: CASSAARNTEAFF; CDR3nt: TGTGCCAGCAGCGCTGCCAGGAACACTGAAGCTTTCTTT; d_gene: NA; abundance: few; j_gene: TRBJ1-1; v_gene: TRBV7-2